The rows below give T cell receptor beta chains drawn from one sample of a study of regulatory T cells in long-lasting Graves disease. TCRdb re-analysed the multiplex PCR reads in MiXCR, keeping a single row per CDR3 protein. The sample contains about 470,000 distinct CDR3 sequences, less than 25% of which appear only once. The sequenced sample was peripheral blood mononuclear cells (PBMCs), obtained when the disease was refractory, from a patient treated with antithyroid drugs. These receptors originate from a female donor with Graves disease. The CDR3 runs from the conserved cysteine through the conserved F or W. Each record gives: V gene, D gene, clone size, J gene, CDR3 protein, CDR3 DNA. D genes are given only for firm matches. Rows give clone size only sometimes, using once, few, many, or a class for an expanded clone.

>TRBV7-6|TRBD2|.|TRBJ2-7
CASSSAALAGGLFHEQYF
TGTGCCAGCAGCTCGGCAGCACTAGCGGGAGGTCTCTTCCACGAGCAGTACTTC
>TRBV28|.|.|TRBJ2-4
CASSLYRDAKNIQYF
TGTGCCAGCAGTTTATACAGGGACGCCAAAAACATTCAGTACTTC
>TRBV27|.|few|TRBJ2-3
CASSFDIGINTQYF
TGTGCCAGCAGTTTCGATATAGGTATAAATACGCAGTATTTT
>TRBV19|.|few|TRBJ1-2
CATSDAFYGYTF
TGTGCCACCTCGGACGCCTTCTATGGCTACACCTTC
>TRBV12-3/TRBV12-4|TRBD2|few|TRBJ2-1
CASTWGGGGNEQFF
TGTGCCAGCACCTGGGGGGGAGGTGGCAATGAGCAGTTCTTC
>TRBV11-2|.|many|TRBJ2-5
CASSLVNRHIETQYF
TGTGCCAGCAGCTTAGTTAACAGACACATAGAGACCCAGTACTTC
>TRBV27|TRBD2|few|TRBJ2-7
CASRPLAGPYEQYF
TGTGCCAGCAGACCACTAGCGGGGCCCTACGAGCAGTACTTC
>TRBV28|.|many|TRBJ2-7
CASSYGGDYEQYF
TGTGCCAGCAGTTACGGCGGAGACTACGAGCAGTACTTC
>TRBV5-1|TRBD1|many|TRBJ2-1
CASSRGRDRGLNEQFF
TGCGCCAGCAGTCGCGGAAGGGACAGGGGGCTTAATGAGCAGTTCTTC
>TRBV7-2|TRBD2|many|TRBJ2-5
CASSLARLAGGPGTQYF
TGTGCCAGCAGCTTAGCGAGGCTAGCGGGAGGCCCGGGGACCCAGTACTTC
>TRBV2|.|many|TRBJ1-2
CASSEAGGPTYGYTF
TGTGCCAGCAGTGAAGCGGGGGGCCCTACCTATGGCTACACCTTC
>TRBV5-6|.|.|TRBJ2-5
CASSSVAEETQYF
TGTGCCAGCAGCTCTGTAGCTGAAGAGACCCAGTACTTC
>TRBV9|.|.|TRBJ2-7
CASSVGGLLHYEQYF
TGTGCCAGCAGCGTAGGAGGACTCTTACACTACGAGCAGTACTTC
>TRBV7-6|TRBD1|.|TRBJ2-2
CASSTGQGPGELFF
TGTGCCAGCAGCACCGGACAGGGGCCCGGGGAGCTGTTTTTT
>TRBV11-2|.|many|TRBJ2-5
CASTSAATTLTQYF
TGTGCCAGCACCTCCGCTGCTACTACCCTAACCCAGTACTTC
>TRBV6-1|.|many|TRBJ2-7
CASKGRSLYEQYF
TGTGCCAGCAAAGGCAGGTCCCTATACGAGCAGTACTTC
>TRBV5-1|.|.|TRBJ2-2
CASSFAASTGELFF
TGCGCCAGCAGCTTCGCAGCCTCCACCGGGGAGCTGTTTTTT
>TRBV11-2|TRBD2|many|TRBJ2-7
CASSLEPASGNSYEQYF
TGTGCCAGCAGCTTAGAACCGGCTAGCGGGAACTCCTACGAGCAGTACTTC
>TRBV27|.|many|TRBJ1-5
CASKAGVSNQPQHF
TGTGCCAGCAAGGCAGGCGTGAGCAATCAGCCCCAGCATTTT
>TRBV5-1|TRBD2|.|TRBJ2-7
CASSLGTSGVSYEQYF
TGCGCCAGCAGCTTGGGGACTAGCGGTGTCTCCTACGAGCAGTACTTC
>TRBV7-2|TRBD1|many|TRBJ2-7
CASSGQGAYEQYF
TGTGCCAGCAGTGGACAGGGGGCTTACGAGCAGTACTTC
>TRBV20-1|.|.|TRBJ2-1
CSARADSYNEQFF
TGCAGTGCTAGAGCCGACAGCTACAATGAGCAGTTCTTC
>TRBV19|.|few|TRBJ1-5
CASSIDHGDEEHF
TGTGCCAGTAGTATAGATCACGGGGACGAGGAGCATTTT
>TRBV28|.|few|TRBJ1-1
CASSLFGRMETEAFF
TGTGCCAGCAGTTTATTCGGACGGATGGAAACTGAAGCTTTCTTT
>TRBV11-2|.|many|TRBJ1-5
CASSLVVGPQHF
TGTGCCAGCAGCTTAGTTGTAGGGCCCCAGCATTTT
>TRBV28|TRBD1|many|TRBJ1-2
CASSSPDRAYGYTF
TGTGCCAGCAGTTCCCCGGACAGGGCCTATGGCTACACCTTC
>TRBV4-1|.|.|TRBJ2-2
CASSRFAAAFDTGELFF
TGCGCCAGCAGCCGGTTCGCTGCTGCTTTTGACACCGGGGAGCTGTTTTTT
>TRBV28|TRBD1|many|TRBJ1-5
CASSFRGLQPQHF
TGTGCCAGCAGTTTCAGGGGGCTTCAGCCCCAGCATTTT
>TRBV28|.|.|TRBJ2-1
CASSLPQGYRNNEQFF
TGTGCCAGCAGTTTACCGCAGGGCTATAGAAACAATGAGCAGTTCTTC
>TRBV7-2|TRBD2|few|TRBJ2-5
CASSLQTSARETQYF
TGTGCCAGCAGCTTGCAAACTAGCGCTCGAGAGACCCAGTACTTC
>TRBV6-1|TRBD1|many|TRBJ2-2
CASSVGTGHGELFF
TGTGCCAGCAGTGTTGGGACAGGACACGGGGAGCTGTTTTTT
>TRBV5-6|.|once|TRBJ2-7
CASSPTAVNIYEQYF
TGTGCCAGCAGCCCGACAGCGGTAAATATATACGAGCAGTACTTC
>TRBV19|.|.|TRBJ1-5
CASKEGGELNQPQHF
TGTGCCAGTAAAGAGGGTGGGGAACTCAATCAGCCCCAGCATTTT
>TRBV19|.|many|TRBJ1-2
CASVKPGNGYTF
TGTGCCAGTGTAAAGCCTGGGAATGGCTACACCTTC
>TRBV6-2/TRBV6-3|.|few|TRBJ2-7
CASSLLTAMGVGSYEQYF
TGTGCCAGCAGTCTCCTCACCGCCATGGGGGTAGGATCCTACGAGCAGTACTTC
>TRBV5-1|.|few|TRBJ1-2
CASSFYTGTSGGYTF
TGCGCCAGCAGCTTCTACACCGGGACCTCGGGTGGCTACACCTTC
>TRBV27|.|.|TRBJ1-1
CASSLRLGSSAFF
TGTGCCAGCAGTTTACGTCTGGGCAGTTCGGCTTTCTTT
>TRBV5-1|.|.|TRBJ2-7
CASRRGQGPYEQYF
TGCGCCAGCAGAAGGGGCCAAGGCCCCTACGAGCAGTACTTC
>TRBV28|.|.|TRBJ2-5
CASSPVHVEGTQYF
TGTGCCAGCAGTCCTGTTCACGTGGAAGGGACCCAGTACTTC
>TRBV11-3|.|many|TRBJ1-4
CASSSFLHRDGLFF
TGTGCCAGCAGCTCATTCCTCCACCGAGACGGACTGTTTTTT
>TRBV11-2|.|.|TRBJ2-2
CASSARTEYANTGELFF
TGTGCCAGCAGCGCCAGAACGGAGTACGCGAACACCGGGGAGCTGTTTTTT
>TRBV20-1|.|.|TRBJ2-7
CSARQSRSTYEQYF
TGCAGTGCTCGACAGAGTCGTAGTACGTACGAGCAGTACTTC
>TRBV9|.|few|TRBJ2-7
CASSANPGGSYEQYF
TGTGCCAGCAGCGCGAACCCGGGCGGGTCCTACGAGCAGTACTTC
>TRBV24-1|TRBD2|many|TRBJ2-1
CATSDSELAGGPDEQFF
TGTGCCACCAGTGACTCAGAACTAGCGGGAGGGCCAGATGAGCAGTTCTTC
>TRBV28|.|many|TRBJ2-4
CASSKGTKNIQYF
TGTGCCAGCAGTAAGGGTACCAAAAACATTCAGTACTTC